The 25 T cell receptor beta chains below were found in one sample sequenced in a study of T cell repertoires in cytomegalovirus infection. MiXCR, run by TCRdb on the reads, gives a single entry per CDR3 protein. The data show fewer than 950,000 distinct CDR3 sequences, with around a third seen just once and roughly 12% held by the top ten. The antigens for these receptors are not known. Sequenced here: cultured CD8+ T cells from PBMCs, sampled from culture after CMV antigen stimulation. These receptors were taken from a human donor in good health (CMV status not recorded). Some clones in this sample may be carry-over from other donors' samples.

V and J are TRBV5-1 and TRBJ1-2; D ambiguous. The CDR3 length is 16 residues. V lost 0 bases to trimming and J lost 0 bases, with 12 bases between them. Looked up from germline, CDR1 is SGHRS and CDR2 is YFSETQ. The CDR3 DNA is TGCGCCAGCAGCTTGGAAGTCGCAAGCCCTAACTATGGCTACACCTTC. This sequence encodes CASSLEVASPNYGYTF.

This clonotype was seen repeatedly, ten times or more. The rearrangement joins TRBV7-6 to TRBJ1-1; the D gene is possibly TRBD1 (6 bases). The CDR3 runs 16 residues. The germline V gene has CDR1 SGHVS and CDR2 FNYEAQ. Trimming removed 0 bases from V and 0 bases from J, with 11 bases in between. CDR3 coding DNA: TGTGCCAGCAGCTTAGCGGATAGGGACATGAACACTGAAGCTTTCTTT. This gives the protein CASSLADRDMNTEAFF.

This chain links TRBV29-1 with TRBJ1-2, with 7 nucleotides matching TRBD1. The germline gives CDR1 SQVTM, CDR2 ANQGSEA. The length of the CDR3 is 13 residues. The V and J ends lost 5 bases and 5 bases, in that order; junction bases with no gene match: 8. In nucleotides, the CDR3 is TGCAGCGTTATTTTTGGGACAGAGTATGGCTACACCTTC. Amino acid sequence: CSVIFGTEYGYTF.

This chain links TRBV19 with TRBJ2-3, with 8 bases identical to TRBD1. V was pared by 11 bases and J by 6 bases, with 13 bases of the junction left unmatched. The germline CDR1 and CDR2 sequences are LNHDA and SQIVND (reference sequence). The CDR3 is 14 amino acids. The CDR3 sequence: CAVTGPGGADTQYF. The CDR3 DNA is TGTGCCGTTACAGGCCCAGGGGGCGCCGATACGCAGTATTTT.

This clonotype came up a few times. The rearrangement uses TRBV7-2 and TRBJ1-3; possibly TRBD1 for D (6 bases). Germline-derived CDR1 and CDR2 are SGHTA and FQGNSA. The CDR3 runs 15 residues. The V gene lost 5 bases and the J gene lost 0 bases, with 11 bases spanning the gap. The CDR3 nucleotides read TGTGCCAGCAGCCGGGACAATTACTCTGGAAACACCATATATTTT. Amino acid sequence: CASSRDNYSGNTIYF. Supplemented by reference TRBV7-2 and TRBJ1-3, the full variable domain reads GAGVSQSPSNKVTEKGKDVELRCDPISGHTALYWYRQSLGQGLEFLIYFQGNSAPDKSGLPSDRFSAERTGGSVSTLTIQRTQQEDSAVYLCASSRDNYSGNTIYFGEGSWLTVV.

The V call is TRBV7-3, the J call TRBJ1-1; D gene ambiguous. V was pared by 5 bases and J by 6 bases, with 10 bases between. CDR1 is SGHTA and CDR2 is FQGTGA in the germline V gene. The CDR3 has 12 residues. The CDR3 reads CASSPAGPEAFF. Here the CDR3 DNA reads TGTGCCAGCAGCCCGGCTGGGCCTGAAGCTTTCTTT.

J is TRBJ1-6 and V is TRBV27; a weak D match, TRBD1 (5 bases). Trimming cost V 5 bases and J 10 bases, with 12 bases left between them. Germline V gene sequence: CDR1 MNHEY, CDR2 SMNVEV (reference sequence). There are 13 residues in the CDR3. The CDR3 loop is CASSLDRGSPLHF. In DNA form, the CDR3 reads TGTGCCAGCAGTCTGGATCGGGGGTCACCCCTCCACTTT.

J is TRBJ2-7 and V is TRBV28, with D unresolved. CDR3 length: 12 amino acids. Germline V gene data show CDR1 as MDHEN and CDR2 as SYDVKM. V was cut by 5 bases and J by 7 bases, with 12 bases left in between. CDR3 region: CASSANLGEQYV. CDR3 nucleotides: TGTGCCAGCAGTGCGAACTTGGGGGAGCAGTACGTC.

The V and J genes are TRBV7-6 and TRBJ2-5; D is unresolved. The V gene lost 5 bases and the J gene lost 5 bases, with 12 bases spanning the gap. CDR1 SGHVS and CDR2 FNYEAQ come from the germline V gene. CDR3 length equals 13 residues. CDR3 DNA: TGTGCCAGCAGCCCCTTGATGAGGGAGACCCAGTACTTC. It encodes CASSPLMRETQYF.

This clonotype was seen more than once but under ten times. A much more abundant neighbour one base away suggests this may be a read error. The chain employs TRBV12-3 or TRBV12-4 and TRBJ2-1; D is ambiguous. Deletions cut 6 bases from V and 8 bases from J, with 8 bases between. The CDR3 consists of 11 residues. The CDR3 bases are TGTGCCAGCAGCCCCGTGGATGAGCAGTTCTTC. This codes for CASSPVDEQFF.

In this sample, this clonotype turned up a few times. The CDR3, as DNA: TGCAGTGCTAGAAGACAGAACACTGAAGCTTTCTTT. It translates to CSARRQNTEAFF. This chain links TRBV20-1 with TRBJ1-1; D remains unclear. The CDR3 contains 12 residues. Trimming removed 2 bases from V and 1 base from J, with 5 bases in between. CDR1 DFQATT and CDR2 SNEGSKA come from the germline V gene (reference sequence).

This chain joins TRBV19 and TRBJ2-1, with 7 bases fitting TRBD1. The V gene end was trimmed by 0 bases and the J gene end by 4 bases; junction bases not matched to a gene: 3. The CDR3 runs 15 residues. Germline values: CDR1 LNHDA, CDR2 SQIVND (reference sequence). CDR3 in amino acids: CASSIDRDRYNEQFF. Written as DNA, the CDR3 is TGTGCCAGTAGTATAGATAGGGACAGATACAATGAGCAGTTCTTC.

The chain is built from TRBV11-2 and TRBJ2-5; 7 bases fit TRBD1. CDR3 size: 16 residues. The J segment lost 5 bases and the V segment lost 4 bases, leaving 13 bases of the junction unmatched. CDR1 is SGHAT and CDR2 is FQNNGV in the germline V gene. The CDR3 DNA reads TGTGCCAGCAGCTCCGCCGGGACAGCCGAAGGGGAGACCCAGTACTTC. This translates into CASSSAGTAEGETQYF.

This clonotype came up a few times. V and J are TRBV15 and TRBJ1-5; 9 bases map to TRBD1. This CDR3 region has 15 residues. Germline CDR1 is LNHNV and CDR2 is YYDKDF (reference sequence). J lost 4 bases, V lost 3 bases, and 4 bases had no gene match. CDR3 amino acids: CATSRDRGRNQPQHF. The CDR3 coding sequence is TGTGCCACCAGCAGGGACAGGGGTCGGAATCAGCCCCAGCATTTT. The variable domain in full, with the rest retrieved from reference TRBV15 and TRBJ1-5, is DAMVIQNPRYQVTQFGKPVTLSCSQTLNHNVMYWYQQKSSQAPKLLFHYYDKDFNNEADTPDNFQSRRPNTSFCFLDIRSPGLGDTAMYLCATSRDRGRNQPQHFGDGTRLSIL.

Concerning this clonotype: A read error may produce the germline difference seen at one junction end. The gene calls are TRBV7-9 and TRBJ2-7, with D unresolved. The CDR3 totals 12 residues. Germline loops: CDR1 SEHNR, CDR2 FQNEAQ (reference sequence). The CDR3, as DNA: TGTGCCAACAGCCCTCGACTCTACGAGCAGTACTTC. Its protein product is CANSPRLYEQYF.

The chain couples TRBV4-1 to TRBJ2-3; D could derive from TRBD1 or TRBD2 (7 bases each). V lost 2 bases and J lost 1, with 13 bases in between. CDR3 length: 16 residues. In germline, CDR1 is MGHRA, CDR2 YSYEKL. CDR3 DNA: TGCGCCAGCAGCCAACAGGGGGGGGGTCGCACAGATACGCAGTATTTT. Its translation: CASSQQGGGRTDTQYF.

The chain carries TRBV7-2 and TRBJ1-2, with 7 bases fitting TRBD1. This CDR3 is built from 14 residues. V lost 8 bases, J lost 8 bases, and 14 bases stayed unmatched. Germline lookup yields CDR1 SGHTA and CDR2 FQGNSA. In DNA, the CDR3 is TGTGCCAGCCGTCAATACGGACAGGTGGAAGGCTACACCTTC. Translation gives CASRQYGQVEGYTF.

The CDR3 DNA reads as TGTGCCAGCAGTTTATACGGGATGAACACTGAAGCTTTCTTT. Protein: CASSLYGMNTEAFF. The chain is built from TRBV12-3 or TRBV12-4 and TRBJ1-1; D ambiguous. V was pared by 2 bases and J by 0 bases, with 7 bases between. This CDR3 is 14 amino acids long.

The chain links TRBV14 to TRBJ2-2; no clear D gene. CDR1 and CDR2 from the germline V gene are SGHDN and FVKESK. V shed 4 bases and J shed 9 bases, with 9 bases lying between them. The CDR3 spans 12 residues. Here the CDR3 reads CASSPNPRELFF. The CDR3 DNA is TGTGCCAGCAGCCCTAACCCCCGGGAGCTGTTTTTT.

The chain joins TRBV12-3 or TRBV12-4 to TRBJ1-4; tentatively, D is TRBD1 (5 bases). V lost 3 bases and J 3 bases, leaving 11 bases between the germline ends. The CDR3 has 15 amino acids. The CDR3 here is CASSFRGVANEKLFF. The CDR3 nucleotides are TGTGCCAGCAGTTTCCGGGGGGTGGCTAATGAAAAACTGTTTTTT.

The sample holds a few counts of this clonotype. This sequence joins TRBV7-8 and TRBJ1-2; 8 nucleotides line up with TRBD1. CDR3 length equals 18 residues. The junction had 17 bases not matched to a gene; V was cut back by 5 bases and J by 3 bases. Germline CDR1 and CDR2: SGHVS and FQNEAQ. This CDR3 is CASSPSLIQTGAYYGYTF. The CDR3 region has the DNA TGTGCCAGCAGCCCTAGCCTTATCCAGACAGGGGCGTACTATGGCTACACCTTC.

A few counts support this clonotype. This chain connects TRBV12-3 or TRBV12-4 to TRBJ1-2; D unclear. The CDR3 is 14 residues long. The CDR3: CVSSPMSFGDGYTF. The CDR3, as DNA: TGTGTCAGTTCCCCCATGAGCTTTGGAGATGGCTACACCTTC.

The chain combines TRBV6-2 or TRBV6-3 with TRBJ2-7; tentatively, D is TRBD2 (6 bases). The CDR3 sequence is 15 residues long. The germline gives CDR1 MNHEY, CDR2 SVGEGT. Trimming took off 0 bases at V and 1 base at J, with 10 bases between the two ends. CDR3 DNA: TGTGCCAGCAGTTACTCGGCGGGGAGGTCCTACGAGCAGTACGTC. It translates to CASSYSAGRSYEQYV.

In its sample, this clonotype was seen many times. The genes are TRBV12-3 or TRBV12-4 and TRBJ2-2, with 9 bases fitting TRBD1. The CDR3 has 20 amino acids. The V segment lost 4 bases and the J segment 0 bases; nucleotides outside the gene matches: 15. The CDR3 loop is CASSSWSWDRVSSNTGELFF. The CDR3 nucleotides read TGTGCCAGCAGTTCGTGGTCTTGGGACAGGGTATCATCGAACACCGGGGAGCTGTTTTTT.

The chain has TRBV2 and TRBJ2-4; TRBD1 might be the D (7 bases). Trimming cost V 10 bases and J 6 bases, with 16 bases left between them. This CDR3 has 13 residues. Germline CDR1 SNHLY, CDR2 FYNNEI. CDR3 region: CAKGGQSGNIQYF. CDR3 DNA sequence: TGTGCCAAGGGGGGACAGTCGGGAAACATTCAGTACTTC.